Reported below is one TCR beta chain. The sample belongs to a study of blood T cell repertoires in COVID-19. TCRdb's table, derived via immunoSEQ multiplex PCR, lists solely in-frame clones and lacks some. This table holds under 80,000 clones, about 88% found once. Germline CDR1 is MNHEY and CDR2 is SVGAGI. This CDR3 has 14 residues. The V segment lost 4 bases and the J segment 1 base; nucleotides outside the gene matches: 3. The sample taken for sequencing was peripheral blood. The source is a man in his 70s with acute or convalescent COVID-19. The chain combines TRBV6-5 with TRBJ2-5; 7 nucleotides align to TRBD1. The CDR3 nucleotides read TGTGCCAGCAGTTCTGGGACAGCCCAAGAGACCCAGTACTTC. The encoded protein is CASSSGTAQETQYF.